The following is a T cell receptor beta chain sequence with its context. Following RNA extraction, reverse transcription yielded cDNA that acted as the sequencing template. Generated by immunoSEQ multiplex PCR, the TCRdb table keeps only in-frame clones and is missing some. The table shows around 120,000 clones, with 55% to 80% occurring only once. The sample comes from a study of CD8+ T cells in alopecia areata. The CDR3 loop spans 12 amino acids. CDR1 is GTSNPN and CDR2 is SVGIG in the germline V gene (reference sequence). V was cut by 4 bases and J by 11 bases, with 17 bases left in between. The TCR originated in a human donor in good health. The V call is TRBV30, the J call TRBJ1-1; D gene uncertain. Sequenced sample: CD4+ T cells sorted from blood. The CDR3 is CAWTTVGGRAFF. DNA for the CDR3: TGTGCCTGGACCACCGTGGGTGGGAGGGCTTTCTTT.